A selection of T cell receptor beta chains follows, all from one sample in a study of breast tumors, draining lymph nodes, adjacent tissues. MiXCR, applied by TCRdb to the multiplex PCR reads, yields one record per CDR3 protein. The table lists about 15,000 distinct CDR3 sequences, 45% of them singletons, with about 14% in the top ten. The material sequenced was tumor-adjacent breast tissue. Receptors originate from a female donor with breast cancer. Some clones in this sample may be carry-over from other donors' samples. The CDR3 runs from the conserved cysteine through the conserved F or W. The D gene is left open where the match is weak. Size values are once, few and many counts, or a class for expanded clones, and some rows have none.

V gene	J gene	D gene	clone size	CDR3 DNA	CDR3 protein
TRBV7-2	TRBJ2-1	NA	NA	TGTGCCAGCAGCACCATGTACGGTGAGCAGTTCTTC	CASSTMYGEQFF
TRBV7-8	TRBJ2-7	NA	NA	TGTGCCAGCAGCTTGGGATTACACTACGAGCAGTACTTC	CASSLGLHYEQYF
TRBV12-3/TRBV12-4	TRBJ2-1	TRBD1	NA	TGTGCCAGCAGGGGCGGACAGGGGTCCTACAATGAGCAGTTCTTC	CASRGGQGSYNEQFF
TRBV4-2	TRBJ1-3	NA	NA	TGTGCCAGCAGCCAAGATGAGGGGTTCTCTGGAAACACCATATATTTT	CASSQDEGFSGNTIYF
TRBV6-6	TRBJ2-7	NA	many	TGTGCCAGCAGTCACCCGCTAGGAGGGGGGGGGAGCTACGAGCAGTACTTC	CASSHPLGGGGSYEQYF
TRBV24-1	TRBJ2-3	TRBD2	medium-sized	TGTGCCACCAGTGACCACCGACTAGCGGGATTTGCATCAGATACGCAGTATTTT	CATSDHRLAGFASDTQYF
TRBV3-1	TRBJ2-1	TRBD2	many	TGTGCCAGCAGCCAGAAGCGGGGGGGATACAATGAGCAGTTCTTC	CASSQKRGGYNEQFF
TRBV19	TRBJ1-4	TRBD1	medium-sized	TGTGCCAGTAAATCTTTCGGGGACAGCTCTGAAAAACTGTTTTTT	CASKSFGDSSEKLFF
TRBV28	TRBJ2-7	NA	many	TGTGCAAGCACGCGGGGAAAAGACTACGAGCAGTACTTC	CASTRGKDYEQYF
TRBV6-2/TRBV6-3	TRBJ1-3	NA	many	TGTGCCAGCAGTCGGAAGACTGGAAACACCATATATTTT	CASSRKTGNTIYF
TRBV4-3	TRBJ1-3	NA	NA	TGCGCCAGCAGCCAAGGGAGCTCCTCTGGAAACACCATATATTTT	CASSQGSSSGNTIYF
TRBV20-1	TRBJ2-3	NA	medium-sized	TGCAGTGCTGAATCCCCAGGTTCAGATACGCAGTATTTT	CSAESPGSDTQYF
TRBV27	TRBJ2-7	NA	many	TGTGCCAGCAGTTTCCCCGGCCGTTTTAACGAGCAGTACTTC	CASSFPGRFNEQYF
TRBV29-1	TRBJ2-1	NA	many	TGCAGCGTTGTCGGGACCCTACCCAATGAGCAGTTCTTC	CSVVGTLPNEQFF
TRBV2	TRBJ1-1	NA	few	TGTGCCGGCGAGGTGGACGGGCCTTCTACTGAAGCTTTCTTT	CAGEVDGPSTEAFF
TRBV4-2	TRBJ2-3	TRBD2	once	TGTGCCAGCAGGCAAGCCGGGACTAGCGGGGCAGATACGCAGTATTTT	CASRQAGTSGADTQYF
TRBV7-9	TRBJ2-3	NA	NA	TGTGCCAGCAGCTTTGACAGTTCGGGCACAGATACGCAGTATTTT	CASSFDSSGTDTQYF
TRBV7-9	TRBJ2-2	NA	once	TGTGCCAGCGGAACAGGGTTAGGGGACACCGGGGAGCTGTTTTTT	CASGTGLGDTGELFF
TRBV6-4	TRBJ2-1	NA	many	TGTGCCAGCTCAGAGGGGGGGGCAGAACACAATGAGCAGTTCTTC	CASSEGGAEHNEQFF
TRBV14	TRBJ2-7	TRBD2	medium-sized	TGTGCCAGCAGCCAATTGTCAGCGGGAGCCCAAGAGCAGTACTTC	CASSQLSAGAQEQYF
TRBV5-5	TRBJ1-3	NA	many	TGTGCCAGCAGCTTGGGACAGTTTTCTGGAAACACCATATATTTT	CASSLGQFSGNTIYF
TRBV20-1	TRBJ1-1	TRBD1	many	TGCAGTGCTAGGGGCAGGGGGCGCACTGAAGCTTTCTTT	CSARGRGRTEAFF
TRBV7-9	TRBJ2-7	TRBD1	NA	TGTGCCAGCAGCTTAACCAGGGACAGGGGCTACGAGCAGTACTTC	CASSLTRDRGYEQYF
TRBV11-1	TRBJ2-3	NA	NA	TGTGCCAGCATCGGGGAGGACTCAAGCACAGATACGCAGTATTTT	CASIGEDSSTDTQYF
TRBV7-3	TRBJ2-3	NA	many	TGTGCCAGCAGCCTCGCTAGCACAGATACGCAGTATTTT	CASSLASTDTQYF
TRBV9	TRBJ1-6	NA	NA	NA	CAQKNPTAFYLCTGYREGNSPLHF
TRBV19	TRBJ2-7	NA	NA	TGTGCCAGTAGCGGAGTAGCGGACTACGAGCAGTACTTC	CASSGVADYEQYF
TRBV28	TRBJ1-4	NA	many	TGTGCCAGCAGTTCCCCCTCGTATGAAAAACTGTTTTTT	CASSSPSYEKLFF
TRBV7-2	TRBJ2-1	NA	many	TGTGCCAGCAGCTTAGATGGCCTTGAGCAGTTCTTC	CASSLDGLEQFF
TRBV5-6	TRBJ2-5	TRBD1	medium-sized	TGTGCCAGCAGCTTGGGGACAGGGGCTTTTGAGACCCAGTACTTC	CASSLGTGAFETQYF
TRBV19	TRBJ2-3	NA	many	TGTGCCAGTAGAGGCGGCGGGCGCACAGATACGCAGTATTTT	CASRGGGRTDTQYF
TRBV6-1	TRBJ2-7	NA	NA	TGTGCCAGCAGCCTTGTAGAGGAGACCCGGTACTTC	CASSLVEETRYF
TRBV29-1	TRBJ1-2	TRBD1	NA	TGCAGCGTGGATACCCGGGACAGCTATGGCTACACCTTC	CSVDTRDSYGYTF
TRBV2	TRBJ2-7	TRBD1	few	TGTGCCAGCAAACCGGACAGGGCGAGGACCTACGAGCAGTACTTC	CASKPDRARTYEQYF
TRBV4-2	TRBJ2-7	TRBD2	NA	TGTGCCAGCAGCCAAGATGGGACTAGCGAGGGAGACACAGATTACGAGCAGTACTTC	CASSQDGTSEGDTDYEQYF
TRBV7-9	TRBJ1-4	NA	many	TGTGCCAGCAGCCCCAAGGCGGCAGAGGTATCTCATCCCCCTGGGGGACTGTTTTTT	CASSPKAAEVSHPPGGLFF
TRBV19	TRBJ2-7	NA	NA	TGTGCCAGTAGTACCGGATCCGAGCAGTACTTC	CASSTGSEQYF
TRBV12-3/TRBV12-4	TRBJ1-4	TRBD1	medium-sized	TGTGCCAGCAGACCGACAGGGGTGAACGAAAAACTGTTTTTT	CASRPTGVNEKLFF
TRBV3-1	TRBJ2-3	TRBD2	NA	TGTGCCAGCAGCCAAGAGGGGAGGGGCACAGATACGCAGTATTTT	CASSQEGRGTDTQYF
TRBV6-5	TRBJ1-1	NA	few	TGTGCCAGCAGCTCAGGGATCACTGAAGCTTTCTTT	CASSSGITEAFF
TRBV4-1	TRBJ2-7	NA	medium-sized	TGCGCCAGTAGCAAGCGGCAGCTATCCTCCTACGAGCAGTACTTC	CASSKRQLSSYEQYF
TRBV5-4	TRBJ2-6	NA	many	TGTGCCAGCAGCTTGACTGGAGCCAACGTCCTGACTTTC	CASSLTGANVLTF
TRBV20-1	TRBJ2-1	NA	NA	TGCAGTGCTAGGGCGCAGGGGACTTTTAATGAGCAGTTCTTC	CSARAQGTFNEQFF
TRBV9	TRBJ1-6	TRBD1	NA	TGTGCCAGCAGCCTCTCCGGGACAGGGAATTCACCCCTCCACTTT	CASSLSGTGNSPLHF
TRBV7-2	TRBJ2-7	NA	NA	TGTGCCAGCAGCTTAAGGGACGGGGACAACGAGCAGTACTTC	CASSLRDGDNEQYF
TRBV3-1	TRBJ2-5	NA	few	TGCGCCAGCAGCCAAGATACGCGGGCCCAAGAGACCCAGTACTTC	CASSQDTRAQETQYF
TRBV7-2	TRBJ1-2	TRBD1	NA	TGTGCCAGCAGCTTATCCCCCGGGACAGGGACACTCTATGGCTACACCTTC	CASSLSPGTGTLYGYTF
TRBV27	TRBJ1-1	NA	few	TGTGCCAGCAGTCCTACCCGTAGGGGCCTCCAAGAAGCTTTCTTT	CASSPTRRGLQEAFF
TRBV24-1	TRBJ2-2	NA	many	TGTGCCACCAGTGAACCACCTCTTCGGGGGACGCGTACCGGGGAGCTGTTTTTT	CATSEPPLRGTRTGELFF
TRBV28	TRBJ2-5	NA	many	TGTGCCAGCAGAGGGAGGTGGGGCCTAGGAGAGACCCAGTACTTC	CASRGRWGLGETQYF
TRBV9	TRBJ2-5	TRBD1	many	TGTGCCAGCAGCCCGCCGGGACAGCTCCTGATGACCCAGTACTTC	CASSPPGQLLMTQYF
TRBV5-5	TRBJ2-2	NA	NA	TGTGCCAGCAGCTTGAAAAGGGTATCGAACACCGGGGAGCTGTTTTTT	CASSLKRVSNTGELFF
TRBV9	TRBJ2-3	TRBD2	many	TGTGCCAGCAGCGTAGGACTAGCGGACGGGAGGGGCACAGATACGCAGTATTTT	CASSVGLADGRGTDTQYF
TRBV7-9	TRBJ2-1	NA	many	TGTGCCAGCAGCTTAGGGAACGCACGACTCGACAATGAGCAGTTCTTC	CASSLGNARLDNEQFF
TRBV7-6	TRBJ2-1	TRBD1	medium-sized	TGTGCCAGCAGCTCTAGTGGGGACAGTCGCTCCTACAATGAGCAGTTCTTC	CASSSSGDSRSYNEQFF
TRBV20-1	TRBJ2-3	TRBD2	many	TGCAGTGCTAGAGATCTCGGGCGGGGGGATTCAGATACGCAGTATTTT	CSARDLGRGDSDTQYF
TRBV7-9	TRBJ2-1	TRBD2	few	TGTGCCAGCAGCTTATTGACTAGCGGGACGGGTAATGAGCAGTTCTTC	CASSLLTSGTGNEQFF
TRBV5-4	TRBJ2-6	NA	NA	TGTACCAGCAGCTTGGAGGGGGCTGGGGCCAACGTCCTGACTTTC	CTSSLEGAGANVLTF
TRBV9	TRBJ2-7	TRBD2	NA	TGTGCCAGCAGCGTAGGGACTAGCAGCGGGAACGAGCAGTACTTC	CASSVGTSSGNEQYF